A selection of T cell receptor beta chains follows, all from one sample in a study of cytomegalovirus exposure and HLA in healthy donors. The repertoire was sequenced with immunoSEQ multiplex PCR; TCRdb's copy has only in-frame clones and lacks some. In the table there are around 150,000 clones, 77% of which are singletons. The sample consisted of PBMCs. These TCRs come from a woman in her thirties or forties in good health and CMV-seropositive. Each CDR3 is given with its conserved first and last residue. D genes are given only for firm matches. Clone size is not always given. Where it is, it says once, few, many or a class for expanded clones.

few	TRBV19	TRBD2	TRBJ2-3	CASSPRGAGVTDTQYF	TGTGCCAGTAGTCCCCGGGGAGCGGGAGTGACAGATACGCAGTATTTT
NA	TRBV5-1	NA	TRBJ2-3	CASSLGGASTDTQYF	TGCGCCAGCAGCTTGGGGGGCGCTAGCACAGATACGCAGTATTTT
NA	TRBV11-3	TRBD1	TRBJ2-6	CASSPRQGAFGANVLTF	TGTGCCAGCAGCCCCAGACAGGGGGCTTTCGGGGCCAACGTCCTGACTTTC
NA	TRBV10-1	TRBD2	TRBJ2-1	CASSESPSGDAMREQFF	TGCGCCAGCAGTGAGTCCCCTAGCGGGGACGCAATGAGGGAGCAGTTCTTC
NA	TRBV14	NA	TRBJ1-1	CASSPTGGWSEAFF	TGTGCCAGCAGCCCTACCGGGGGGTGGTCTGAAGCTTTCTTT
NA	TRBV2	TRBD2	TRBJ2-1	CASSDPAGVYNEQFF	TGTGCCAGCAGTGATCCAGCGGGGGTCTACAATGAGCAGTTCTTC
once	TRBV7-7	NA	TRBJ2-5	CASSPRTGKETQYF	TGTGCCAGCAGCCCCCGGACGGGGAAAGAGACCCAGTACTTC
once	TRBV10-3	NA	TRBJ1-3	CAISEVNSGNTIYF	TGTGCCATCAGTGAGGTTAACTCTGGAAACACCATATATTTT
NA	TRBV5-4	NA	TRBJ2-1	CASSSGVGDFNEQFF	TGTGCCAGCAGTTCCGGTGTCGGGGACTTCAATGAGCAGTTCTTC
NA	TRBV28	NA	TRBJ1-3	CASRVGTTGNTIYF	TGTGCCAGCAGGGTGGGGACAACTGGAAACACCATATATTTT
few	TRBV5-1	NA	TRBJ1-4	CASRPDSNNEKLFF	TGCGCCAGCAGACCTGACAGTAATAATGAAAAACTGTTTTTT
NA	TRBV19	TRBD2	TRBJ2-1	CTSSVGLAAGNEQFF	TGTACCAGTAGTGTGGGACTAGCGGCCGGCAATGAGCAGTTCTTC
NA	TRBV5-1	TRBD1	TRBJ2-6	CASSFGTEGANVLTF	TGCGCCAGCAGCTTTGGGACAGAGGGGGCCAACGTCCTGACTTTC
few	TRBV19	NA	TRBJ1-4	CASNANRATNEKLFF	TGTGCCAGTAACGCAAATCGGGCAACTAATGAAAAACTGTTTTTT
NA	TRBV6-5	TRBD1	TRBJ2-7	CASSYDRGAYEQYF	TGTGCCAGCAGTTACGACAGGGGGGCCTACGAGCAGTACTTC
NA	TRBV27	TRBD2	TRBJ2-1	CASSPNPSRGEFF	TGTGCCAGCAGCCCCAACCCTAGCCGGGGGGAGTTCTTC
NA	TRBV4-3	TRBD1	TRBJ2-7	CASSQERTGPYEQYF	TGCGCCAGCAGCCAAGAGCGGACAGGTCCCTACGAGCAGTACTTC
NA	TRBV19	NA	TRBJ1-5	CASKAGINQPQHF	TGTGCCAGTAAAGCAGGGATTAATCAGCCCCAGCATTTT
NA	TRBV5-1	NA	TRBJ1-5	CASSLGANQPQHF	TGCGCCAGCAGCTTGGGGGCCAATCAGCCCCAGCATTTT
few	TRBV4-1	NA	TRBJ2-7	CASSLTGQGEQYF	TGCGCCAGCAGCCTCACTGGCCAGGGCGAGCAGTACTTC
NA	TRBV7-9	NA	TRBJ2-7	CSSSLAAVDEQYF	TGTTCCAGCAGCTTAGCGGCAGTCGACGAGCAGTACTTC
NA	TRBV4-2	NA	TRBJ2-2	CASSQEGLGRTNTGELFF	TGTGCCAGCAGCCAAGAAGGTTTGGGGAGGACGAACACCGGGGAGCTGTTTTTT
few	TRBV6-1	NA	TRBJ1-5	CASSATYSGVSNQPQHF	TGTGCCAGCAGTGCTACTTACAGTGGTGTCAGCAATCAGCCCCAGCATTTT
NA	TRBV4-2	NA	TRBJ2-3	CASSQVWPGITDTQYF	TGTGCCAGCAGCCAAGTGTGGCCAGGGATCACAGATACGCAGTATTTT
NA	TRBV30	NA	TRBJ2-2	CAWKVGANTGELFF	TGTGCCTGGAAGGTGGGAGCGAACACCGGGGAGCTGTTTTTT
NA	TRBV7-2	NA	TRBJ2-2	CASSLSSVLSTTGELFF	TGTGCCAGCAGCTTATCCTCGGTTCTCTCTACTACCGGGGAGCTGTTTTTT
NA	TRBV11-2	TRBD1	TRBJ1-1	CASSFQTGRAEAFF	TGTGCCAGCAGCTTCCAGACAGGGCGAGCGGAAGCTTTCTTT
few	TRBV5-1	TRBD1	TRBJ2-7	CASSSLPGTVGEQYF	TGCGCCAGCAGCTCACTTCCGGGGACAGTAGGCGAGCAGTACTTC
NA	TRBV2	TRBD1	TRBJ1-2	CASSEEGTDGYTF	TGTGCCAGCAGTGAAGAGGGGACAGATGGCTACACCTTC
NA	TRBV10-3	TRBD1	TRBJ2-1	CAISSGQGNNEQFF	TGTGCCATCAGTTCGGGACAGGGAAACAATGAGCAGTTCTTC
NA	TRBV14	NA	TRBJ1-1	CASSLTTGSTEAFF	TGTGCCAGCAGCCTAACGACGGGGTCCACTGAAGCTTTCTTT
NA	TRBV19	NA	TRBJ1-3	CASSNGRGNTIYF	TGTGCCAGTAGTAACGGCAGGGGAAACACCATATATTTT
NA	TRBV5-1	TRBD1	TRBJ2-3	CASRPGQSTDTQYF	TGCGCCAGCAGACCGGGACAGAGCACAGATACGCAGTATTTT
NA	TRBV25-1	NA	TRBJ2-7	CASSVPGSAMKQYF	TGTGCCAGCAGTGTCCCGGGAAGCGCGATGAAGCAGTACTTC
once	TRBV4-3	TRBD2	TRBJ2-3	CASSQDPSGGGNTQYF	TGCGCCAGCAGCCAAGATCCCAGCGGGGGGGGAAATACGCAGTATTTT
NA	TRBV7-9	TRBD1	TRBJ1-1	CSSSLQGAPTEAFF	TGTTCCAGCAGCCTACAGGGGGCGCCGACTGAAGCTTTCTTT
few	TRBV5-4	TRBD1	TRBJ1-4	CASSLGTGEEKLFF	TGTGCCAGCAGCTTGGGAACAGGGGAGGAAAAACTGTTTTTT
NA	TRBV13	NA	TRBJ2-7	CASSRLVGSQVEQYF	TGTGCCAGCAGCCGCTTGGTCGGTAGTCAGGTCGAGCAGTACTTC
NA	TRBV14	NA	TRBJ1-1	CASSQDRRLEAFF	TGTGCCAGCAGCCAAGATAGGAGACTTGAAGCTTTCTTT
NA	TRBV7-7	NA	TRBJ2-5	CASSLIGGIQETQYF	TGTGCCAGCAGCCTCATCGGCGGGATCCAAGAGACCCAGTACTTC
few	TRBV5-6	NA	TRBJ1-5	CASSLAGDSNQPQHF	TGTGCCAGCAGCTTGGCCGGGGATAGCAATCAGCCCCAGCATTTT
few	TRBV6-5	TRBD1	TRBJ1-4	CASSLGQGHEKLFF	TGTGCCAGCAGTCTGGGACAGGGTCATGAAAAACTGTTTTTT
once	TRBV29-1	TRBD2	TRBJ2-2	CSVEPGAGGGTGELFF	TGCAGCGTTGAGCCGGGAGCGGGAGGTGGGACCGGGGAGCTGTTTTTT
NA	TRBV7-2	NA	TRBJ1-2	CASSLARANYGYTF	TGTGCCAGCAGCTTAGCCAGGGCCAACTATGGCTACACCTTC
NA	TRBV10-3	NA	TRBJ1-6	CAISAGDYNSPLHF	TGTGCCATCAGTGCCGGGGACTATAATTCACCCCTCCACTTT
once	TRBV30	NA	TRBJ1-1	CAWNHQGRTEAFF	TGTGCCTGGAATCACCAGGGGCGCACTGAAGCTTTCTTT
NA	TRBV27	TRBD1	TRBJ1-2	CASRLMDRGGYTF	TGTGCCAGCAGACTAATGGACAGGGGTGGCTACACCTTC
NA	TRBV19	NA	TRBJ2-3	CASSPSQVGPAGLNTQYF	TGTGCCAGTAGCCCATCCCAGGTTGGGCCCGCGGGTCTCAATACGCAGTATTTT
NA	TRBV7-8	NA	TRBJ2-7	CASSLVGGGLSYEQYF	TGTGCCAGCAGCTTAGTTGGGGGGGGGCTCTCCTACGAGCAGTACTTC
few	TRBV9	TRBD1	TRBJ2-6	CASSVALGQGYGANVLTF	TGTGCCAGCAGCGTAGCTTTGGGACAGGGGTATGGGGCCAACGTCCTGACTTTC
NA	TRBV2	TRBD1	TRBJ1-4	CASSEALSGGDEKLFF	TGTGCCAGCAGTGAAGCGCTTTCAGGGGGCGATGAAAAACTGTTTTTT
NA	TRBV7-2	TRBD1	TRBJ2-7	CASSSGQVTREQYF	TGTGCCAGCAGCTCCGGACAGGTTACTAGAGAGCAGTACTTC
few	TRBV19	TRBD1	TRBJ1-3	CASSLGQGAGNTIYF	TGTGCCAGTAGTTTGGGACAGGGGGCTGGAAACACCATATATTTT
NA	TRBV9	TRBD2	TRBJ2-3	CASSVGSGRRDTQYF	TGTGCCAGCAGCGTAGGGAGCGGGAGGAGAGATACGCAGTATTTT
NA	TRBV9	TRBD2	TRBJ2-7	CASSVAPPGTSGVYEQYF	TGTGCCAGCAGCGTAGCTCCCCCCGGGACTAGCGGGGTCTACGAGCAGTACTTC
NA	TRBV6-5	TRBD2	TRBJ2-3	CASREAGLGDTQYF	TGTGCCAGCAGGGAAGCGGGGCTGGGGGATACGCAGTATTTT
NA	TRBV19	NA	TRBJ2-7	CASSIWTTTYEQYF	TGTGCCAGTAGTATTTGGACTACAACCTACGAGCAGTACTTC
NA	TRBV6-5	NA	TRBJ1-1	CASSSQTGATEAFF	TGTGCCAGCAGTTCACAGACAGGTGCTACTGAAGCTTTCTTT
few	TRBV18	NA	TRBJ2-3	CASSPALRGRTDTQYF	TGTGCCAGCTCACCAGCTTTGCGGGGCAGAACAGATACGCAGTATTTT